This TCR beta chain was obtained from a study of blood T cell repertoires in COVID-19. Overall study context: Samples came from the United States, Italy and Spain, spanning acute and convalescent COVID-19. The cDNA or gDNA used as material had been derived from T cells, B-cell-depleted T cells, or PBMCs.

Per the original methods: The assay estimated nucleated cells by amplifying reference gene primers. Profiling relied on immunoSEQ multiplex PCR, and the TCRdb table lists in-frame clones only, not all of them. The V and J calls and clone size are taken from that table; D and trimming were inferred from the DNA. The sample carries approximately 240,000 clones, 84% recorded once. This clone was detected only once. With 3 bases clipped from V and 6 bases from J, the junction kept 2 bases outside the gene matches. The CDR3 is made up of 13 amino acids. Germline V gene lookup returns CDR1 SGHKS and CDR2 YYEKEE (reference sequence).

The receptor was derived from a woman between 35 and 50 years old who had recovered from COVID-19. V is TRBV5-5 and J is TRBJ2-3, with TRBD1 identical over 9 bases. Sequencing was performed on peripheral blood. In DNA form, the CDR3 reads TGTGCCAGCAGCTATGGACAGGGGGATACGCAGTATTTT. The encoded protein is CASSYGQGDTQYF.